This TCR beta chain was observed in a study of cytomegalovirus exposure and HLA in healthy donors. PCR amplification relied on 60 Vbeta primers (plus 13 Jbeta primers). Using immunoSEQ multiplex PCR, the repertoire was profiled, and TCRdb retains in-frame clones only, with some absent. The data show around 200,000 clones, with approximately 70% seen just once and about 2.8% held by the top ten. The junction had 8 bases not matched to a gene; V was cut back by 5 bases and J by 11 bases. Germline lookup yields CDR1 DFQATT and CDR2 SNEGSKA (reference sequence). The CDR3 has 11 residues. This clone was seen more than once but under ten times.

The TCR was taken from a man aged 40-49 years in good health and CMV-seropositive. The material sequenced was PBMCs. V is TRBV20-1 and J is TRBJ2-5; 7 nucleotides match TRBD2. CDR3: CSASRGERQYF. The CDR3 DNA reads as TGCAGTGCTTCCCGGGGGGAACGGCAGTACTTC.